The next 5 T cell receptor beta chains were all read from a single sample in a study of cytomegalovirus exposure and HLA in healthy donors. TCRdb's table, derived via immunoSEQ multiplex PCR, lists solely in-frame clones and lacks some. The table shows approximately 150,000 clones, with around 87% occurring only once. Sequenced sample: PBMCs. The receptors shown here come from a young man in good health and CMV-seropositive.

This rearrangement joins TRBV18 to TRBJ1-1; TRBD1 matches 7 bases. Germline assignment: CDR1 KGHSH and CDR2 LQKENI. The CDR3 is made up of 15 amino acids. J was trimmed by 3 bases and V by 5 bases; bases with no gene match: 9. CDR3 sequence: CASSSGQASDTEAFF. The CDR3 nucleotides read TGTGCCAGCTCATCAGGACAGGCATCCGACACTGAAGCTTTCTTT.

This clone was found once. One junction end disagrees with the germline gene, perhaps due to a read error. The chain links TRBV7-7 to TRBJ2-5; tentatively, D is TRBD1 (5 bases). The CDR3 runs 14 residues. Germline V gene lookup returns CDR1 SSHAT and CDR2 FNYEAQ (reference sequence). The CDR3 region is CASSLVPGQETQYF. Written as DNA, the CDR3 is TGTGCTAGCAGCTTAGTCCCAGGGCAAGAGACCCAGTACTTC. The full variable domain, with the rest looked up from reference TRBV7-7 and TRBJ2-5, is GAGVSQSPRYKVTKRGQDVTLRCDPISSHATLYWYQQALGQGPEFLTYFNYEAQPDKSGLPSDRFSAERPEGSISTLTIQRTEQRDSAMYRCASSLVPGQETQYFGPGTRLLVL.

This chain's CDR3 is CASTWTGGDQPQHF. CDR3 coding DNA: TGTGCCAGCACTTGGACAGGGGGGGATCAGCCCCAGCATTTT. V usage is TRBV2 and J usage is TRBJ1-5; the match to TRBD1 covers 10 bases. CDR3 length: 14 amino acids. Losses at the gene ends were 7 bases for V and 5 bases for J; bases not matched to a gene: 5. Germline CDR1 is SNHLY and CDR2 is FYNNEI.

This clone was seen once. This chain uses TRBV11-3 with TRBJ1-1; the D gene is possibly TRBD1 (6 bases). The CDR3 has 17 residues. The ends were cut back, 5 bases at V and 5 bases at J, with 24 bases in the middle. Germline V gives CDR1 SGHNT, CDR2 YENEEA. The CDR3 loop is CASSPGGGGRGRTEAFF. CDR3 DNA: TGTGCCAGCAGCCCCGGGGGCGGGGGGCGCGGTAGGACTGAAGCTTTCTTT. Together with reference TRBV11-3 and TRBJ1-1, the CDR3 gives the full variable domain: EAGVVQSPRYKIIEKKQPVAFWCNPISGHNTLYWYLQNLGQGPELLIRYENEEAVDDSQLPKDRFSAERLKGVDSTLKIQPAELGDSAVYLCASSPGGGGRGRTEAFFGQGTRLTVV.

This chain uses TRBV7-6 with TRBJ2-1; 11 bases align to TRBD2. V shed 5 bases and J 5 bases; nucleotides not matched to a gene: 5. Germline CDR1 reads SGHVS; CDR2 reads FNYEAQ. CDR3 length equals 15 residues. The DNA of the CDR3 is TGTGCCAGCAGCCCGACTAGCGGGATAGACAATGAGCAGTTCTTC. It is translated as CASSPTSGIDNEQFF.